The 17 T cell receptor beta chains reported below all come from one sample, sequenced in a study of shared clonotypes between healthy human individuals. The data were produced by immunoSEQ multiplex PCR, yet TCRdb's version contains in-frame clones alone and is incomplete. The table lists about 710,000 clones, 72% of them singletons. Specimen: memory CD4+ T cells sorted from blood. Specified subset: CD45RA-negative fraction. These receptors originate from a woman aged 25 to 39 in good health.

The rearrangement joins TRBV11-2 to TRBJ2-1; TRBD1 aligns across 11 bases. The V gene's germline CDR1 is SGHAT and CDR2 FQNNGV. The CDR3 length is 19 residues. The trim removed 5 bases at V and 5 bases at J, leaving 17 bases unmatched. The DNA for the CDR3 is TGTGCCAGCAGCCCCGGACAGGGGGCATTTCGGCGGGGAAACAATGAGCAGTTCTTC. It encodes CASSPGQGAFRRGNNEQFF.

This chain uses TRBV7-9 with TRBJ2-5, with 10 nucleotides matching TRBD2. Germline CDR1 SEHNR, CDR2 FQNEAQ (reference sequence). The CDR3 is 16 residues long. V shed 3 bases and J 2 bases; nucleotides not matched to a gene: 6. CDR3 residues: CASSFGASGGQETQYF. DNA for the CDR3: TGTGCCAGCAGCTTTGGGGCTAGCGGGGGACAAGAGACCCAGTACTTC.

The rearrangement links TRBV5-1 to TRBJ1-2, with 9 bases aligning to TRBD1. Germline V gives CDR1 SGHRS, CDR2 YFSETQ. The CDR3 covers 15 residues. The junction had 8 bases not matched to a gene; V was cut back by 4 bases and J by 4 bases. CDR3 region: CASSGQGQGGYGYTF. The CDR3 coding sequence is TGCGCCAGCAGCGGGCAGGGACAGGGAGGCTATGGCTACACCTTC.

This chain connects TRBV6-1 to TRBJ2-1, with 7 nucleotides matching TRBD2. This CDR3 spans 11 amino acids. Germline V gives CDR1 MNHNS, CDR2 SASEGT. Trimming cost V 2 bases and J 13 bases; bases outside gene matches: 2. The CDR3 loop is CASSERGSQFF. The CDR3 bases are TGTGCCAGCAGTGAACGCGGGAGCCAGTTCTTC.

This clone was observed a few times. At one of its ends the junction is not consistent with the germline gene, which may arise from a read error. The chain carries TRBV19 and TRBJ2-7, with 8 nucleotides matching TRBD1. The CDR3 contains 15 residues. From germline, CDR1 is LNHDA and CDR2 SQIVND (reference sequence). Here the CDR3 DNA reads TGTGCCCGCGGGGCAGGGGGCCTCCTATCCTTCGAGCAGTACTTC. Its translation is CARGAGGLLSFEQYF.

The chain joins TRBV29-1 to TRBJ2-2; tentative D call: TRBD1 (5 bases). The CDR3 has 13 residues. CDR1 and CDR2 (germline): SQVTM, ANQGSEA. V was clipped by 7 bases and J by 0 bases, with 9 bases between them. CDR3 region: CSAHRTNTGELFF. The CDR3 DNA follows: TGCAGCGCCCACAGGACGAACACCGGGGAGCTGTTTTTT.

In this sample, this clone turned up many times. Additional DNA sequences in this sample encode the identical CDR3. The chain uses TRBV6-5 and TRBJ2-3, with 8 bases that match TRBD2. Per the germline V gene, CDR1 is MNHEY and CDR2 is SVGAGI. The CDR3 extends over 13 amino acids. V was clipped by 6 bases and J by 1 base; unmatched bases: 0. CDR3 region: CASRTSGTDTQYF. CDR3 nucleotide sequence: TGTGCCAGCAGGACTAGCGGCACAGATACGCAGTATTTT.

The CDR3 here is CARTVGQKLFF. CDR3 sequence (DNA): TGTGCGAGGACTGTCGGCCAGAAGCTGTTTTTT. The chain carries TRBV30 and TRBJ2-2, with a weak D call TRBD2 (5 bases). CDR3 size: 11 residues. Germline assignment: CDR1 GTSNPN and CDR2 SVGIG (reference sequence). The full variable domain, its missing parts supplied by reference TRBV30 and TRBJ2-2, is SQTIHQWPATLVQPVGSPLSLECTVEGTSNPNLYWYRQAAGRGLQLLFYSVGIGQISSEVPQNLSASRPQDRQFILSSKKLLLSDSGFYLCARTVGQKLFFGEGSRLTVL.

V is TRBV11-2 and J is TRBJ1-1, with D perhaps matching TRBD1 (5 bases). The CDR3 sequence is 14 residues long. Germline CDR1 SGHAT, CDR2 FQNNGV. With 2 bases removed from V and 5 bases from J, the gap between germline ends came to 12 bases. The CDR3 nucleotides are TGTGCCAGCAGCTTAAATGTCAAGGGGACTGAAGCTTTCTTT. Translated: CASSLNVKGTEAFF.

In DNA, the CDR3 is TGTGCCAGCAGCTTATACGGGACAGGGGGTTCCGGGGAGCTGTTTTTT. Amino acids: CASSLYGTGGSGELFF. This chain links TRBV7-6 with TRBJ2-2, with 11 bases identical to TRBD1. Germline V gene lookup returns CDR1 SGHVS and CDR2 FNYEAQ. CDR3 length equals 16 residues. V shed 2 bases, J shed 6 bases, and the junction held 5 bases outside the gene matches. The variable domain in full, with the rest retrieved from reference TRBV7-6 and TRBJ2-2, is GAGVSQSPRYKVTKRGQDVALRCDPISGHVSLYWYRQALGQGPEFLTYFNYEAQQDKSGLPNDRFSAERPEGSISTLTIQRTEQRDSAMYRCASSLYGTGGSGELFFGEGSRLTVL.

This sequence joins TRBV9 and TRBJ1-3; tentatively, D is TRBD1 (5 bases). With 0 bases removed from V and 0 bases from J, the gap between germline ends came to 10 bases. Germline-derived CDR1 and CDR2 are SGDLS and YYNGEE. This CDR3 is 16 amino acids long. CDR3 sequence reads: CASSVERQSSGNTIYF. CDR3 nucleotides: TGTGCCAGCAGCGTAGAACGACAGAGCTCTGGAAACACCATATATTTT.

As for this clone: The same CDR3 also results from other DNA sequences found in this sample. The chain carries TRBV6-5 and TRBJ1-1; a weak D match, TRBD1 (5 bases). CDR1 MNHEY and CDR2 SVGAGI come from the germline V gene. This CDR3 is 14 amino acids long. V gave up 0 bases and J gave up 4 bases, with 9 bases separating them. The CDR3 bases are TGTGCCAGCAGTTACTCCGGGGGAGGCACTGAAGCTTTCTTT. This encodes CASSYSGGGTEAFF.

The V and J genes are TRBV28 and TRBJ2-7, with 8 positions matching TRBD1. J gave up 5 bases and V 5 bases, and 8 bases lay outside the gene matches. Looked up from germline, CDR1 is MDHEN and CDR2 is SYDVKM. This CDR3 is 14 amino acids long. CDR3 sequence: CASSRPGQAHEQYF. CDR3 coding DNA: TGTGCCAGCAGTCGACCGGGACAGGCTCACGAGCAGTACTTC.

The chain employs TRBV28 and TRBJ2-7; TRBD1 is a possible D gene (6 bases). With 1 base removed from V and 0 bases from J, the gap between germline ends came to 16 bases. The CDR3 has 17 amino acids. Germline CDR1 MDHEN, CDR2 SYDVKM. The CDR3 protein is CASSLYYPGESSYEQYF. CDR3 sequence (DNA): TGTGCCAGCAGTTTATACTACCCAGGGGAAAGCTCCTACGAGCAGTACTTC.

The CDR3 nucleotides are TGTGCCAGCAGCCCAATGCGGGGACTAGCGGGATGGGCAGAGACCCAGTACTTC. This translates into CASSPMRGLAGWAETQYF. The chain is built from TRBV7-2 and TRBJ2-5; 13 positions agree with TRBD2. The germline CDR1 and CDR2 sequences are SGHTA and FQGNSA. V was clipped by 5 bases and J by 4 bases; unmatched bases: 13. CDR3 length equals 18 residues. Filled out from reference TRBV7-2 and TRBJ2-5, the complete variable domain reads GAGVSQSPSNKVTEKGKDVELRCDPISGHTALYWYRQSLGQGLEFLIYFQGNSAPDKSGLPSDRFSAERTGGSVSTLTIQRTQQEDSAVYLCASSPMRGLAGWAETQYFGPGTRLLVL.

The V gene is TRBV19, the J gene TRBJ2-1; no definite D call. Trimming stripped 3 bases from V and 13 bases from J, with 22 bases between. Germline loops: CDR1 LNHDA, CDR2 SQIVND (reference sequence). The CDR3 is 15 amino acids. The CDR3 reads CASSIIGPDRSTQFF. In nucleotides, the CDR3 is TGTGCCAGTAGTATCATAGGACCGGACCGTTCTACTCAGTTCTTC.

V gene TRBV19 combines with J gene TRBJ2-3; D gene unclear. CDR3 size: 11 residues. Germline V gene data show CDR1 as LNHDA and CDR2 as SQIVND (reference sequence). V lost 5 bases to trimming and J lost 5 bases, with 5 bases between them. The DNA for the CDR3 is TGTGCCAGTAGTCACAGAGATACGCAGTATTTT. Translated: CASSHRDTQYF.